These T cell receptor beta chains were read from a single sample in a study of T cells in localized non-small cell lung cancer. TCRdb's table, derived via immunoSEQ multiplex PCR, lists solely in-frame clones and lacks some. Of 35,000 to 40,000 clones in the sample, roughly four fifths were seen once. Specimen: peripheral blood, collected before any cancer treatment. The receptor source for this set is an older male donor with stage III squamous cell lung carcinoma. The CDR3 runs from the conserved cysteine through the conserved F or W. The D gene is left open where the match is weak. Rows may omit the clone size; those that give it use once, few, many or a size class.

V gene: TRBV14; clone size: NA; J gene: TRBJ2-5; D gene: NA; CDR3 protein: CASSPSPYPPETQYF; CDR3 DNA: TGTGCCAGCAGCCCGTCCCCCTATCCTCCAGAGACCCAGTACTTC
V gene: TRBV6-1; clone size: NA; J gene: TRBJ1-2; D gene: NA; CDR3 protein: CASSEGGGATPSNYGYTF; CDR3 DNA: TGTGCCAGCAGTGAAGGGGGAGGGGCTACCCCTTCGAACTATGGCTACACCTTC
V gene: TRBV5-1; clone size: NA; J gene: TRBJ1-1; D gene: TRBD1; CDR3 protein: CASSPGGTGSAEGTEAFF; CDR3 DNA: TGCGCCAGCAGCCCGGGGGGGACAGGGTCCGCCGAGGGCACTGAAGCTTTCTTT
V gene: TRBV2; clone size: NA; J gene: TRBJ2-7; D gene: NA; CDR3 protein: CASRTEGVIYEQYF; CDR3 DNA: TGTGCCAGCAGAACGGAGGGGGTGATTTACGAGCAGTACTTC
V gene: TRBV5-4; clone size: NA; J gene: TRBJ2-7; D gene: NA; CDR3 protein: CASSPEQGGYYEQYF; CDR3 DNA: TGTGCCAGCAGCCCGGAACAGGGTGGGTACTACGAGCAGTACTTC
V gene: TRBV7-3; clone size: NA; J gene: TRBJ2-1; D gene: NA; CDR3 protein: CASSPRSGRGNEQFF; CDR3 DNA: TGTGCCAGCAGTCCGAGGTCGGGCAGGGGCAATGAGCAGTTCTTC
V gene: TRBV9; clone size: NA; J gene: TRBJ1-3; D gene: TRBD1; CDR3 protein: CASSPGQGEAGNTIYF; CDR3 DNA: TGTGCCAGCAGCCCGGGACAGGGGGAGGCCGGAAACACCATATATTTT
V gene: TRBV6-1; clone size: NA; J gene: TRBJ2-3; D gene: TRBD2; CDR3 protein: CASSEQREFPDTQYF; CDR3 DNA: TGTGCCAGCAGTGAACAGCGGGAATTTCCAGATACGCAGTATTTT
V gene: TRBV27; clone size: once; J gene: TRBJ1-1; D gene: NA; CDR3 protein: CASRWQGNTEAFF; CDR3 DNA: TGTGCCAGCAGGTGGCAGGGAAACACTGAAGCTTTCTTT
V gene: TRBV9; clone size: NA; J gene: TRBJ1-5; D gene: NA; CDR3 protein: CASSVGQSSNQPQHF; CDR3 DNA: TGTGCCAGCAGCGTAGGTCAGAGTAGCAATCAGCCCCAGCATTTT
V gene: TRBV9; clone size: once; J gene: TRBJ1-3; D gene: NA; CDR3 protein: CASSVVGRNSGNTIYF; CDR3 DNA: TGTGCCAGCAGCGTAGTTGGACGAAACTCTGGAAACACCATATATTTT
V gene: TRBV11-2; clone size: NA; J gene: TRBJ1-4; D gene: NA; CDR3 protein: CASSLVGIDKLFF; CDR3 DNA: TGTGCCAGCAGCTTAGTCGGGATCGACAAACTGTTTTTT
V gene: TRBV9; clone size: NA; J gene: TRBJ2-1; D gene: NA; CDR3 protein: CASSSRNEQFF; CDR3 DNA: TGTGCCAGCAGCAGCCGTAATGAGCAGTTCTTC
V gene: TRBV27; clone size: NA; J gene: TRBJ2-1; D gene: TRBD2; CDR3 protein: CASSPLVGTSASSYNEQFF; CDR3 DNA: TGTGCCAGCAGTCCATTGGTGGGGACTAGCGCGAGCTCCTACAATGAGCAGTTCTTC
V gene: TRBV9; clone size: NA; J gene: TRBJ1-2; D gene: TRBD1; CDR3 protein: CASSAQGAGGYTF; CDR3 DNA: TGTGCCAGCAGCGCTCAGGGGGCGGGCGGCTACACCTTC
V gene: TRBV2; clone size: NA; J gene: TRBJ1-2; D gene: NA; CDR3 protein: CASSEEATGGYTF; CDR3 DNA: TGTGCCAGCAGTGAAGAGGCCACCGGTGGCTACACCTTC
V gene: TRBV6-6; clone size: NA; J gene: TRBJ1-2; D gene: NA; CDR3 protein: CASSFLLRGRNGYTF; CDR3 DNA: TGTGCCAGCAGTTTCCTCTTAAGGGGAAGGAATGGCTACACCTTC
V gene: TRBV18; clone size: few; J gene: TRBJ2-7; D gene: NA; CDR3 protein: CASSPTFNPYEQYF; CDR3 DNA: TGTGCCAGCTCACCAACCTTTAACCCCTACGAGCAGTACTTC
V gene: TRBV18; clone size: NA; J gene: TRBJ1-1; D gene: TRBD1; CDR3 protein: CASSPNADRGNTEAFF; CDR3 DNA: TGTGCCAGCTCACCAAACGCGGACAGGGGGAACACTGAAGCTTTCTTT
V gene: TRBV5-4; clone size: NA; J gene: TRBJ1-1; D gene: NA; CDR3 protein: CASSLERSNTEAFF; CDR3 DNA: TGTGCCAGCAGCTTGGAAAGATCGAACACTGAAGCTTTCTTT
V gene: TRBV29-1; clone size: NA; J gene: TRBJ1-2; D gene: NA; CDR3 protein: CSVEARQTSNYGYTF; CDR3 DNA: TGCAGCGTTGAAGCCAGACAGACTTCTAACTATGGCTACACCTTC
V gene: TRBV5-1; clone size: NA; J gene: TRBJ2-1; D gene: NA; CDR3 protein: CASGTGQVYNEQFF; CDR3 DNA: TGCGCCAGCGGCACGGGACAAGTATACAATGAGCAGTTCTTC
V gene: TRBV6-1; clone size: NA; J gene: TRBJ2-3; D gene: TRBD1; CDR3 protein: CASSEGRGQGVDTQYF; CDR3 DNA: TGTGCCAGCAGTGAAGGACGCGGACAGGGGGTAGATACGCAGTATTTT
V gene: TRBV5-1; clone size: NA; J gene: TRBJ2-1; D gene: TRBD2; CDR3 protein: CASSFTGTSGTNEQFF; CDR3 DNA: TGCGCCAGCAGCTTTACCGGGACTAGCGGGACCAATGAGCAGTTCTTC
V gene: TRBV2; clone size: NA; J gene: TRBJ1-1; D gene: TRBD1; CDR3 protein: CASRLGQGAMRNTEAFF; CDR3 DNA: TGTGCCAGCAGGCTCGGACAGGGGGCAATGAGGAACACTGAAGCTTTCTTT
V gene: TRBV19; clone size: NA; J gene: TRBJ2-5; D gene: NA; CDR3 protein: CASSISRGETQYF; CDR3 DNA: TGTGCCAGTAGTATCTCCCGAGGAGAGACCCAGTACTTC